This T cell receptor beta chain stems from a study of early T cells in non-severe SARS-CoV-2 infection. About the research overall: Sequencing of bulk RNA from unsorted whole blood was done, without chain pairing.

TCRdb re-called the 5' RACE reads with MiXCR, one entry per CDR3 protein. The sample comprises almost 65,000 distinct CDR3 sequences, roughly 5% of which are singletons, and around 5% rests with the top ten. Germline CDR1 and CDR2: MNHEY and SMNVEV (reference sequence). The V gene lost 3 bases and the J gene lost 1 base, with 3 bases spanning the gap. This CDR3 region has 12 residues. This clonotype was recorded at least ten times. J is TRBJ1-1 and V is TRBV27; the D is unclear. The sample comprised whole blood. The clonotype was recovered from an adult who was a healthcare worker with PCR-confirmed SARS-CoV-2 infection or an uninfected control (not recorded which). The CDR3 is CASSLGNTEAFF. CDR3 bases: TGTGCCAGCAGTTTGGGGAACACTGAAGCTTTCTTT.